This T cell receptor (beta chain) was captured in a study of CD8 T cells in ankylosing spondylitis. This clonotype was seen ten or more times. MiXCR, applied by TCRdb to the 5' RACE reads, yields one record per CDR3 protein. The sample has about 200,000 distinct CDR3 sequences; roughly 24% are singletons. The source material was blood, either unsorted or a sorted T cell fraction (not recorded which). This TCR was sampled from a male donor with ankylosing spondylitis or in good health (not recorded which).

The CDR3 sequence is CASSLGLAGDFSYNEQFF. The CDR3 nucleotides are TGTGCCAGCAGTTTAGGACTAGCGGGGGATTTCTCCTACAATGAGCAGTTCTTC. The chain has TRBV6-5 and TRBJ2-1, with 13 bases identical to TRBD2. This CDR3 region has 18 residues. V shed 4 bases and J 0 bases; nucleotides not matched to a gene: 6. Germline V gene sequence: CDR1 MNHEY, CDR2 SVGAGI.